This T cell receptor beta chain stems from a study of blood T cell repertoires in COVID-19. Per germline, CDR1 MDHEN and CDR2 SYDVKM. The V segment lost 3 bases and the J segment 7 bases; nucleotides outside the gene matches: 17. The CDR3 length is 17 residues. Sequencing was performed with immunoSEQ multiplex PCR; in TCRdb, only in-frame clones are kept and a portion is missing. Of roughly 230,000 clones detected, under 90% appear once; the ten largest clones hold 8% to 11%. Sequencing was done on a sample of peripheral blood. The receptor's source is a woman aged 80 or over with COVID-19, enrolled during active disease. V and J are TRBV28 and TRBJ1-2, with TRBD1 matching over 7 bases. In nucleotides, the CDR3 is TGTGCCAGCAGTTTGAAAGACAGGGCCAGGGTTTTGCTTGGCTACACCTTC. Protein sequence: CASSLKDRARVLLGYTF.